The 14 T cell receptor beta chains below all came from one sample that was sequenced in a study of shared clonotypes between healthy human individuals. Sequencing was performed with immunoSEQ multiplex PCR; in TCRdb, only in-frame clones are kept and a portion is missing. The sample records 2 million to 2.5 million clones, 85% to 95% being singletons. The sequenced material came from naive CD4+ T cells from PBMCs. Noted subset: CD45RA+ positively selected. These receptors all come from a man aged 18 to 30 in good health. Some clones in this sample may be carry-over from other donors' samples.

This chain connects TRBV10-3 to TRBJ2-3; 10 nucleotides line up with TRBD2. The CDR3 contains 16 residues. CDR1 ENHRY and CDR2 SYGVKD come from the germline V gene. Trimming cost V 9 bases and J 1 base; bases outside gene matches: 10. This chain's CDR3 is CAITSGTHLGTDTQYF. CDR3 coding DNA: TGTGCCATTACTAGCGGGACCCATCTGGGCACAGATACGCAGTATTTT.

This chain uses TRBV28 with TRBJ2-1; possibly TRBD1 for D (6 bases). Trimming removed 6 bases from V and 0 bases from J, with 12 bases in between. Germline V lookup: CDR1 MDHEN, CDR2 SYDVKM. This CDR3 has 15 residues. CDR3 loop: CASRGTGYSYNEQFF. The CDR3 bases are TGTGCCAGCAGGGGAACAGGGTACTCCTACAATGAGCAGTTCTTC.

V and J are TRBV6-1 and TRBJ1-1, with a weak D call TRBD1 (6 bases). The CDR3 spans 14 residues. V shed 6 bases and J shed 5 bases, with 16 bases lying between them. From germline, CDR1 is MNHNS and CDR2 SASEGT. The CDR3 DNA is TGTGCCAGCAGCTTAGGGAGGGGGGCGACTGAAGCTTTCTTT. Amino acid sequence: CASSLGRGATEAFF.

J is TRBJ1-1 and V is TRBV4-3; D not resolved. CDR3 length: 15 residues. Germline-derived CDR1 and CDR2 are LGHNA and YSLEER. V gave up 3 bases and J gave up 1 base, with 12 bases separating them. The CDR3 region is CASSQSAPANTEAFF. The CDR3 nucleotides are TGCGCCAGCAGCCAGTCAGCTCCGGCGAACACTGAAGCTTTCTTT.

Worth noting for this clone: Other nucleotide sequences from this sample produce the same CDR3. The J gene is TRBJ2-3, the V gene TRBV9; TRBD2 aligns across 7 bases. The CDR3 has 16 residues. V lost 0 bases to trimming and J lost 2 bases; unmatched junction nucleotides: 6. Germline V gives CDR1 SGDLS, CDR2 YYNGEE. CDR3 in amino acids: CASSVVPAGDTDTQYF. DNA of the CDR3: TGTGCCAGCAGCGTAGTCCCCGCGGGAGACACAGATACGCAGTATTTT.

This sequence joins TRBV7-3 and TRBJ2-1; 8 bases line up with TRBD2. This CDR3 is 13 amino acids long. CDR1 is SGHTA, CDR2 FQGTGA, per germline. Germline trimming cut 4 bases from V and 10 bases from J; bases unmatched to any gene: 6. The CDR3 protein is CASSSGTSWEQFF. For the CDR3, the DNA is TGTGCCAGCAGCTCCGGGACTAGTTGGGAGCAGTTCTTC.

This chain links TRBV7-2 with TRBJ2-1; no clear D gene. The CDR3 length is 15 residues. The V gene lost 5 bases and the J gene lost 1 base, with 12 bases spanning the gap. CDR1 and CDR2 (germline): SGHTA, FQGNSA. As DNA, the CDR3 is TGTGCCAGCAGCCCCCTGGTGGGTTCCTACAATGAGCAGTTCTTC. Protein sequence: CASSPLVGSYNEQFF.

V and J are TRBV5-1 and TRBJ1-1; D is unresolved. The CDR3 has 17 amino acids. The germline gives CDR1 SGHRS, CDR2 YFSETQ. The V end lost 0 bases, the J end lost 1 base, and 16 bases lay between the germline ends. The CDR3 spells CASSLAYGLGKNTEAFF. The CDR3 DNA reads TGCGCCAGCAGCTTGGCTTACGGGTTAGGGAAGAACACTGAAGCTTTCTTT.

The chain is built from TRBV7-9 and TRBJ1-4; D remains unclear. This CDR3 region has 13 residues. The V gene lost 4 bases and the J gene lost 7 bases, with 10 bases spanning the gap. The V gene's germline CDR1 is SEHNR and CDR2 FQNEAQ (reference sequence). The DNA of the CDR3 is TGTGCCAGCAGCTACGGGGTCTTTGAAAAACTGTTTTTT. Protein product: CASSYGVFEKLFF.

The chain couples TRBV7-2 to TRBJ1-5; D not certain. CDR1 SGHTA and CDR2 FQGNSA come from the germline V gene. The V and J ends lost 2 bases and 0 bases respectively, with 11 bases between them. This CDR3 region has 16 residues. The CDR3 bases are TGTGCCAGCAGCTTACAGTCACGTTATAGCAATCAGCCCCAGCATTTT. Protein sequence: CASSLQSRYSNQPQHF.

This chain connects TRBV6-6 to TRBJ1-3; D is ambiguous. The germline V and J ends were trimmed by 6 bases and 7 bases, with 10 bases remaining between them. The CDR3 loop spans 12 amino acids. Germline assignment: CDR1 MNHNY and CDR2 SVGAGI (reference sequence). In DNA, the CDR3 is TGTGCCAGCAGCCTAAGCGGCAACACCATATATTTT. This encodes CASSLSGNTIYF.

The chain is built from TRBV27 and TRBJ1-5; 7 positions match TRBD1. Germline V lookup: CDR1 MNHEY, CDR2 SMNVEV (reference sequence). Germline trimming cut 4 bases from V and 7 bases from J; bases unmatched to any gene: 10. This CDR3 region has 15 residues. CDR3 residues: CASSSTTGVRQPQHF. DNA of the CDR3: TGTGCCAGCAGTTCAACTACAGGGGTGAGGCAGCCCCAGCATTTT.

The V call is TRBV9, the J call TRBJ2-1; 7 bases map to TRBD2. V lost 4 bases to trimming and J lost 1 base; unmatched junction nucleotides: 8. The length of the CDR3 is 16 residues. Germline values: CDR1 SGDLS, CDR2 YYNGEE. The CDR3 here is CASSIGGGFSYNEQFF. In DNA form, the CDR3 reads TGTGCCAGCAGCATCGGGGGAGGGTTTTCCTACAATGAGCAGTTCTTC.

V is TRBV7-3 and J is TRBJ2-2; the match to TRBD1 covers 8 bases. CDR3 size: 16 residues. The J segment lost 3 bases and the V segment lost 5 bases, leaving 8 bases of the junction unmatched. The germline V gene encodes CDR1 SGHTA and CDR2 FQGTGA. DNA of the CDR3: TGTGCCAGCAGCCTCCACGACAGGGGATACACCGGGGAGCTGTTTTTT. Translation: CASSLHDRGYTGELFF.